This TCR beta chain was documented in a study of Tregs in tolerant kidney transplant recipients (dated by TCRdb to between 2018 and 2021). Study-wide context: Transplants used related donors with nonmyeloablative bone marrow transplantation; mixed chimerism was transient in the human trials. The study applied TCRbeta sequencing to find donor-specific regulatory T cells before combined kidney and bone marrow transplantation and then followed those same cells after transplant. Findings and caveats that apply to the study as a whole: Biological reproducibility was not examined directly, but technical replication error appeared to be minimal. In tolerant patients, the expansion of donor-specific Tregs was greater than global Treg expansion, suggesting that the expansion was antigen-driven rather than nonspecific. The most biologically relevant and donor-specific TCRbeta repertoire appeared to be identified by expanding Tregs with activated donor B cells. For some patients the PCR primers changed over time, which made it impossible to compare the samples from those patients at the nucleotide level. Because the study included only a small number of patients, the results must be confirmed in larger populations and under other immunosuppression protocols.

On this clone itself: No antigen is known for it. Base qualities are missing; no much larger clone stands one base away.

For TCRbeta CDR3 sequencing, genomic DNA from the sorted cells was extracted using the QIAGEN DNeasy Blood and Tissue Kit. High-throughput TCRbeta CDR3 sequencing was carried out commercially through immunoSEQ, with PCR amplification with bias correction and internal controls included. As for the authors' bioinformatics: Unique productive TCRbeta sequences were defined by CDR3 nucleotide sequence where primers matched, otherwise by CDR3 amino acid sequence with Vbeta and Jbeta genes. To correct sorting error, sequences shared between sorted populations at a frequency ratio of 2:1 or less were removed; the rest were assigned to the higher population. A sequence was defined as donor-reactive if the sequence was expanded at least 5-fold in CFSE-low cells compared with unstimulated cells and had a frequency of at least 0.01% in CFSE-low cells. Jensen-Shannon divergence calculated on the top 100 TCRbeta sequences ranked by frequency was used to measure repertoire divergence. For samples with multiple sequencing runs, sorting error was corrected in each run separately before the runs were combined. TCRdb mirrors the immuneACCESS table, restricted to in-frame sequences. Some clones are absent from its copies; in checked studies, under half trace to an unresolved V gene, and the reason for the others is unknown. V, J and clone size derive from that table, while D and trimming were established from the DNA sequence. The sample table shows roughly 80,000 clones, and around 93% are seen once. Approximately 0.37% of the sample lies in the top ten.

The time point label, read with the paper, signifies: blood sample drawn before combined kidney and bone marrow transplant. Unstimulated Tregs (CD4+CD25+CD127-), CD4+ non-Tregs (CD4+CD25-), CD4 and CD8 cells were FACS-sorted from thawed PBMCs. Thawed PBMCs were rested overnight at 37 degrees C with approximately 200 IU/ml IL-2 before Treg sorting. The patients were a handful of recipients of combined kidney and bone marrow transplants from the ITN036ST trial, and samples were available only from these trial subjects. Healthy control blood was processed to PBMCs by Ficoll density gradient and cryopreserved, and patient PBMCs were collected before and after transplant. The junction shows trimming of 5 bases on V and 0 bases on J, plus 11 bases between the germline ends. From the cysteine through the phenylalanine, the CDR3 covers 15 amino acids. CDR3 DNA is the only sequence kept; it has 45 bases, read in frame from the first base. From the germline V gene, CDR1 is MDHEN and CDR2 is SYDVKM.

The sequenced sample was Tregs from blood, obtained before the transplant. Rearrangement joined TRBV28 to TRBJ1-5, with an unclear D gene assignment. This TCR was recovered from a human donor who received a combined kidney and bone marrow transplant. The nucleotide sequence reads TGTGCCAGCAGTACCGGACCGGTTAGCAATCAGCCCCAGCATTTT. Its translation is CASSTGPVSNQPQHF.